This T cell receptor beta chain was identified in a study of identical twins. Via MiXCR, TCRdb re-called the 5' RACE reads, giving one row per CDR3 protein. This sample has 450,000 or so distinct CDR3 sequences, with more than 13% found just once. This clonotype was found many times. V lost 3 bases and J lost 4; bases outside the gene matches: 6. Germline V gives CDR1 SGHTA, CDR2 FQGNSA. The CDR3 sequence is 15 residues long. This sample also belongs to another study, concerning yellow fever vaccine responses in identical twins.

The TCR originated in a young woman in good health. The J gene is TRBJ2-5, the V gene TRBV7-2; TRBD1 matches at 9 bases. Sequencing input: CD4+ T cells sorted from blood. CDR3 sequence reads: CASSFGQGLGETQYF. The CDR3 bases are TGTGCCAGCAGCTTCGGACAGGGGCTGGGAGAGACCCAGTACTTC.